The clone carrying this T cell receptor beta chain came up once. Antigen: not known. The CDR3 sequence is 14 residues long. Losses at the gene ends were 5 bases for V and 4 bases for J; bases not matched to a gene: 4. Germline lookup yields CDR1 SNHLY and CDR2 FYNNEI. The data belong to a study of beta chain features in type 1 diabetes. Study conclusions and caveats: There was a moderate but significant shortening of TCRB CDR3s in all four CD4+ subsets of Type 1 diabetes patients.

The whole isolated RNA underwent reverse transcription, so sequencing captured expressed TCRB transcripts. The assay was immunoSEQ multiplex PCR, and TCRdb's table has in-frame clones only and misses some. This table has a few hundred thousand clones, around 15% appearing once. The sample consisted of naive CD4+ T cells from blood. This receptor was taken from a man in his thirties or forties with type 1 diabetes. The V and J genes are TRBV2 and TRBJ2-1; 8 bases are shared with TRBD2. This CDR3 is CASSPGLGYNEQFF. In DNA, the CDR3 is TGTGCCAGCAGTCCGGGACTAGGGTACAATGAGCAGTTCTTC.